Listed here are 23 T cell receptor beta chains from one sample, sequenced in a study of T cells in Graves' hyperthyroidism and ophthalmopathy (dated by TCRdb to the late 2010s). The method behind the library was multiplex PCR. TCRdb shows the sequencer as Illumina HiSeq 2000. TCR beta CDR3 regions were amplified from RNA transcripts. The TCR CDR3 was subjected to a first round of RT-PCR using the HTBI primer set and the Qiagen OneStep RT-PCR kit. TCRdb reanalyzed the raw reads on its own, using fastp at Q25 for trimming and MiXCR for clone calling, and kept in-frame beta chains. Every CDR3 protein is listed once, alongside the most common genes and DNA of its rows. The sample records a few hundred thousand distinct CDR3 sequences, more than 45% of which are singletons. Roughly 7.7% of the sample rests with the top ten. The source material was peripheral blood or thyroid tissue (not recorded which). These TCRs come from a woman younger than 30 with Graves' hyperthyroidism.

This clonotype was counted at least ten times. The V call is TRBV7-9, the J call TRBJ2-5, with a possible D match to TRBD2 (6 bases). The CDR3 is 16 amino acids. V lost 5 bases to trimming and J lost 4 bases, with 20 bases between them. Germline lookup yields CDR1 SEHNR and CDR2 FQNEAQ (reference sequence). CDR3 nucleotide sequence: TGTGCCAGCAGCCGGGACTTCTCCACAAGCGGAGAGACCCAGTACTTC. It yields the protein CASSRDFSTSGETQYF. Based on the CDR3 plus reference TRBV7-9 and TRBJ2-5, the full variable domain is DTGVSQNPRHKITKRGQNVTFRCDPISEHNRLYWYRQTLGQGPEFLTYFQNEAQLEKSRLLSDRFSAERPKGSFSTLEIQRTEQGDSAMYLCASSRDFSTSGETQYFGPGTRLLVL.

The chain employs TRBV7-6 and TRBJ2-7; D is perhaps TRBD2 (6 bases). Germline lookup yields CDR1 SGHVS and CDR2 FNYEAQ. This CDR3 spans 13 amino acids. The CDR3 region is CARRTGELHEQYF. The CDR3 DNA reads TGTGCTAGAAGGACGGGGGAGCTCCACGAGCAGTACTTC.

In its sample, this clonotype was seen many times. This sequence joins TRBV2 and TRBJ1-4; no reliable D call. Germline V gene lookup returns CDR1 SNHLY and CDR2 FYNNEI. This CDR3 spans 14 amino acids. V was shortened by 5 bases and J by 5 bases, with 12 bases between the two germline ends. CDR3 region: CASSSETWNEKLFF. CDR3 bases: TGTGCCAGCAGTTCAGAAACCTGGAATGAAAAACTGTTTTTT.

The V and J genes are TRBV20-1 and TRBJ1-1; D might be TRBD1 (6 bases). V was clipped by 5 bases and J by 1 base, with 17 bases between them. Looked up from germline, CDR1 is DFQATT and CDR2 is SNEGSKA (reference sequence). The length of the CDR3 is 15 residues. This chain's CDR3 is CSAYRDMVQNTEAFF. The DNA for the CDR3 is TGCAGTGCTTACCGGGACATGGTACAGAACACTGAAGCTTTCTTT.

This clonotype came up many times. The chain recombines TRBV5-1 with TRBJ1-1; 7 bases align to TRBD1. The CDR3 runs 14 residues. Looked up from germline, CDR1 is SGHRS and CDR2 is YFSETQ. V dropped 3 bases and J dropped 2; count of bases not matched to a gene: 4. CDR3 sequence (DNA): TGCGCCAGCAGCTCAGGGGACAGCAACACTGAAGCTTTCTTT. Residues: CASSSGDSNTEAFF. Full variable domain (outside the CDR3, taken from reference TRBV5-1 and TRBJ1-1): KAGVTQTPRYLIKTRGQQVTLSCSPISGHRSVSWYQQTPGQGLQFLFEYFSETQRNKGNFPGRFSGRQFSNSRSEMNVSTLELGDSALYLCASSSGDSNTEAFFGQGTRLTVV.

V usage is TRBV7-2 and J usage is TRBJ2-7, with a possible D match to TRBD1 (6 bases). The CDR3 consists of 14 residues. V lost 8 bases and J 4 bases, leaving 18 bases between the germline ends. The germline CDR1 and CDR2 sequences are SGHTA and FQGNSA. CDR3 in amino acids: CASRPPGVDYEQYF. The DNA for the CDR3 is TGTGCCAGCCGTCCCCCAGGGGTGGATTACGAGCAGTACTTC.

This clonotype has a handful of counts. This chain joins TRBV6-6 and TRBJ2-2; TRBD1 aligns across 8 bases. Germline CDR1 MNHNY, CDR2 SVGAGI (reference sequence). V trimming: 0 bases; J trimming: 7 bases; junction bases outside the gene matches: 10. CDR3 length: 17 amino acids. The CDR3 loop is CASSYSGDRGGGGELFF. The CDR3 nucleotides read TGTGCCAGCAGTTACTCGGGCGACAGGGGAGGAGGCGGGGAGCTGTTTTTT.

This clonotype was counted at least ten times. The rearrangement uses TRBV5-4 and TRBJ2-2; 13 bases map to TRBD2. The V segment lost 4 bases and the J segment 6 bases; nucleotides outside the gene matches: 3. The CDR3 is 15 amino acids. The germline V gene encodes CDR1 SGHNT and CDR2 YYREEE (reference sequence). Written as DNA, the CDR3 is TGTGCCAGCAGCCGCGGACTAGCGGGAGCCGGGGAGCTGTTTTTT. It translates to CASSRGLAGAGELFF.

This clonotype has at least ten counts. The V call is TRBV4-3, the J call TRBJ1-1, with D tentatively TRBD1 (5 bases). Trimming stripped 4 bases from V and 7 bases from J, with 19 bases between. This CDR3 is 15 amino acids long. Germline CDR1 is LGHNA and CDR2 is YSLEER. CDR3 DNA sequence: TGCGCCAGCAGCCGGGACGGGCCGAGCGACGGTGAAGCTTTCTTT. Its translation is CASSRDGPSDGEAFF.

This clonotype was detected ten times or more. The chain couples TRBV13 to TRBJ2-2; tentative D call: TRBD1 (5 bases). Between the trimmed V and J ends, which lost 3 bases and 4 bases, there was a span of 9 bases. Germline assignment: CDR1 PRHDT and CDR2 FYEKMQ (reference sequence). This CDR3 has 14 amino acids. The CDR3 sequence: CASSLGLSTGELFF. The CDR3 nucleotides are TGTGCCAGCAGCTTGGGGCTCTCCACCGGGGAGCTGTTTTTT.

The CDR3 region is CASSDSGGMKETQYF. Here the CDR3 DNA reads TGTGCCAGCAGTGACAGCGGGGGCATGAAAGAGACCCAGTACTTC. The rearrangement uses TRBV6-1 and TRBJ2-5, with 8 bases that match TRBD2. The CDR3 has 15 residues. Trimming took 3 bases from V and 3 from J; bases not matched to a gene: 6. The V gene's germline CDR1 is MNHNS and CDR2 SASEGT.

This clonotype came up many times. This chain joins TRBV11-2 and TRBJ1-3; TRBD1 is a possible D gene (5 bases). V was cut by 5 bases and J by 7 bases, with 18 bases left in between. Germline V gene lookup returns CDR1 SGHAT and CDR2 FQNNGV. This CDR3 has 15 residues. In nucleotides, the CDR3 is TGTGCCAGCAGCCCAGGGCCGGCGACTTACAACACCATATATTTT. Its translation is CASSPGPATYNTIYF.

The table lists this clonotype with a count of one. CDR3 DNA: TGTGCCACCAGCACTTACGAGGGGGGGGAGCAGTACTTC. This translates into CATSTYEGGEQYF. The chain recombines TRBV15 with TRBJ2-7, with D tentatively TRBD2 (7 bases). The CDR3 totals 13 residues. The germline V gene has CDR1 LNHNV and CDR2 YYDKDF (reference sequence). The germline V and J ends were trimmed by 4 bases and 7 bases, with 14 bases remaining between them.

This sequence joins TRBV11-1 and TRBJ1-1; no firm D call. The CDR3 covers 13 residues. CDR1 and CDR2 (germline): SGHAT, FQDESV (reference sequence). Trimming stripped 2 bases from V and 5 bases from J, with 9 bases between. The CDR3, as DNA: TGTGCCAGCAGCTTATCCCACGGGACTGAAGCTTTCTTT. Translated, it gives CASSLSHGTEAFF.

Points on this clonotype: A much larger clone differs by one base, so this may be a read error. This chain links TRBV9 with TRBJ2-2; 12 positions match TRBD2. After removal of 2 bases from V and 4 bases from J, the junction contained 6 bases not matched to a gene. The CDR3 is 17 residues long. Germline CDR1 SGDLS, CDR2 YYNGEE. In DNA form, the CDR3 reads TGTGCCAGCAGCGTGACCGGGACTAGCGGGTTCACCGGGGAGCTGTTTTTT. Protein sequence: CASSVTGTSGFTGELFF.

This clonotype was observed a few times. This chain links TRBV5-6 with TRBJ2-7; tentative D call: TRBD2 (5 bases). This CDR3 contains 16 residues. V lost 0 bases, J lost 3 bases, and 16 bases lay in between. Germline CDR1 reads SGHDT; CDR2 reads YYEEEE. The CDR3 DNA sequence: TGTGCCAGCAGCTTGGAAGCGTATTGGACTGGCTACGAGCAGTACTTC. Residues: CASSLEAYWTGYEQYF.

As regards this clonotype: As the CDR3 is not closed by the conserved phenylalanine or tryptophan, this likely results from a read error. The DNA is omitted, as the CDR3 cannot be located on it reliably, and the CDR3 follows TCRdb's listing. Here the CDR3 reads CAISPNLGTS. The J gene is TRBJ2-7, the V gene TRBV10-3; no DNA check was done on the table's D call, TRBD2. Inclusive of both ends, the CDR3 amounts to 10 amino acids. From germline, CDR1 is ENHRY and CDR2 SYGVKD.

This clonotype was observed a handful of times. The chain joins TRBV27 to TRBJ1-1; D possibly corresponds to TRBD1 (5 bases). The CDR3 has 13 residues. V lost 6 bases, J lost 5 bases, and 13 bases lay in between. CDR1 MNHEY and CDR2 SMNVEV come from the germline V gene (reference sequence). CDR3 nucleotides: TGTGCCAGCAGGCCCGGGGGAGCGACTGAAGCTTTCTTT. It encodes CASRPGGATEAFF.

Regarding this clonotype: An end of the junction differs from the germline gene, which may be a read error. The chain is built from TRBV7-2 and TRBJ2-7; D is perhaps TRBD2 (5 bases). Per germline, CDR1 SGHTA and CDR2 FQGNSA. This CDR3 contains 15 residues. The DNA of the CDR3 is TGTGCCAGCAGCGTACATAGAGTGCCGACCGGGGAGCTGTACTTC. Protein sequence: CASSVHRVPTGELYF.

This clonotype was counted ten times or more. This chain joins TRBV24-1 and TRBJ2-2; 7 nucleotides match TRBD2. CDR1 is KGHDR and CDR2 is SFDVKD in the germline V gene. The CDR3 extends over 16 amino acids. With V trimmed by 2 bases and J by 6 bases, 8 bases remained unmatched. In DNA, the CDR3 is TGTGCCACCAGTGATTCTGGGAGCGGGATTTCCGGGGAGCTGTTTTTT. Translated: CATSDSGSGISGELFF.

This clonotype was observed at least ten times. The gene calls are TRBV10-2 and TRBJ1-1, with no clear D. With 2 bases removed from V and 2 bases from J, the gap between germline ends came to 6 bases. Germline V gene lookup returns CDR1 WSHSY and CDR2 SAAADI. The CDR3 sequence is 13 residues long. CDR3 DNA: TGCGCCAGCAGTGAGGGACTTAACACTGAAGCTTTCTTT. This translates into CASSEGLNTEAFF.

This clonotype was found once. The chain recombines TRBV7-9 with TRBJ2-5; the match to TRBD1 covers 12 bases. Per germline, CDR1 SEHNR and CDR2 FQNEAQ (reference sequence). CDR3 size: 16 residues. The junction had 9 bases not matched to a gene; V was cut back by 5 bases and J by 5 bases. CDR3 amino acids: CASSISGDRGPETQYF. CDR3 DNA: TGTGCCAGCAGCATCTCCGGGGACAGGGGGCCGGAGACCCAGTACTTC.

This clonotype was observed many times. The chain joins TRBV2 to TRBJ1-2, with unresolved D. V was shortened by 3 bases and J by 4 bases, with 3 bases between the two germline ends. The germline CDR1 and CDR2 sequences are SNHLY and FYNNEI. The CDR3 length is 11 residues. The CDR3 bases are TGTGCCAGCAGTGACAGCTATGGCTACACCTTC. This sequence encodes CASSDSYGYTF.